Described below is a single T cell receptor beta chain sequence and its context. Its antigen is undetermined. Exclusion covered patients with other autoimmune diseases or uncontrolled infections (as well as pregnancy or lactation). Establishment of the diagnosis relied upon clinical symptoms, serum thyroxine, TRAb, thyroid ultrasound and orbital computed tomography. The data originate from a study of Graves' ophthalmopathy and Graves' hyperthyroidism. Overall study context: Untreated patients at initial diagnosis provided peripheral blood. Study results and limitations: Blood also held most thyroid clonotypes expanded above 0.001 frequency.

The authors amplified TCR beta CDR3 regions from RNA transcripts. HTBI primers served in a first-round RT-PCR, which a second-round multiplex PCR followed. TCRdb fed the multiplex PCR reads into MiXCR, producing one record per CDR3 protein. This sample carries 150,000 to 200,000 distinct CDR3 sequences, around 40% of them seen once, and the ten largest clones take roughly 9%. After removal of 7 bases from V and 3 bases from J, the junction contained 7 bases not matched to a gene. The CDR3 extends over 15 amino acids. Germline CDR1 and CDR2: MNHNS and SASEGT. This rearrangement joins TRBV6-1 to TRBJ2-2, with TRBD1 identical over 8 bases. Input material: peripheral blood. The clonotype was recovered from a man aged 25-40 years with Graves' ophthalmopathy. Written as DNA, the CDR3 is TGTGCCAGCACCCTCGGGACAGGAGACACCGGGGAGCTGTTTTTT. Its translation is CASTLGTGDTGELFF.